A single sample gave rise to the 9 T cell receptor beta chains below, sequenced in a study of Tregs in tolerant kidney transplant recipients. Clones were sequenced by immunoSEQ multiplex PCR, and TCRdb holds only the in-frame ones, with some missing. This repertoire shows 90,000 to 150,000 clones, roughly 93% found once; its top ten account for approximately 0.62%. Sequencing input: CD4+ T cells from blood. The receptor source for this set is a human donor in good health.

The chain uses TRBV5-1 and TRBJ1-2; 9 bases fit TRBD1. The CDR3 runs 15 residues. Germline CDR1 SGHRS, CDR2 YFSETQ. J lost 5 bases, V lost 3 bases, and 8 bases had no gene match. CDR3: CASSSGQGGGYGYTF. In DNA, the CDR3 is TGCGCCAGCAGCTCGGGACAGGGAGGAGGGTATGGCTACACCTTC.

The gene calls are TRBV6-6 and TRBJ1-5; 9 bases line up with TRBD1. Trimming at V came to 2 bases and at J to 1 base, leaving 3 bases not matched to a gene. This CDR3 comprises 16 residues. Germline CDR1 reads MNHNY; CDR2 reads SVGAGI (reference sequence). This CDR3 reads CASSYGQGLSNQPQHF. The CDR3, as DNA: TGTGCCAGCAGTTACGGACAGGGGCTAAGCAATCAGCCCCAGCATTTT.

The chain has TRBV18 and TRBJ1-2, with 7 bases identical to TRBD1. This CDR3 is built from 15 residues. The trim removed 0 bases at V and 3 bases at J, leaving 4 bases unmatched. Germline V gene lookup returns CDR1 KGHSH and CDR2 LQKENI. As DNA, the CDR3 is TGTGCCAGCTCACCACCGAGAGGGGGCGACTATGGCTACACCTTC. Translation: CASSPPRGGDYGYTF.

The V gene is TRBV6-4, the J gene TRBJ2-3, with a tentative D call TRBD2 (5 bases). V was pared by 4 bases and J by 0 bases, with 11 bases between. This CDR3 spans 15 amino acids. Germline CDR1 and CDR2: MRHNA and SNTAGT. The CDR3 DNA sequence: TGTGCCAGCAGTGTCTGGCGGGCTAGCACAGATACGCAGTATTTT. Its translation is CASSVWRASTDTQYF.

V is TRBV19 and J is TRBJ1-5; D not certain. Germline CDR1 is LNHDA and CDR2 is SQIVND (reference sequence). V gave up 3 bases and J gave up 0 bases, with 9 bases separating them. This CDR3 is built from 15 residues. As DNA, the CDR3 is TGTGCCAGTAGTATTTGGAGTAATAGCAATCAGCCCCAGCATTTT. The encoded protein is CASSIWSNSNQPQHF.

This clone was detected once. The chain combines TRBV6-1 with TRBJ1-3; D is unresolved. With 7 bases removed from V and 3 bases from J, the gap between germline ends came to 13 bases. CDR1 is MNHNS, CDR2 SASEGT, per germline. The CDR3 loop spans 14 amino acids. The CDR3 region has the DNA TGTGCCAGCAACCCACGAGGTAGTGGAAACACCATATATTTT. Protein: CASNPRGSGNTIYF.

The rearrangement uses TRBV14 and TRBJ2-3; no firm D call. This CDR3 comprises 16 residues. Germline-derived CDR1 and CDR2 are SGHDN and FVKESK. The germline V and J ends were trimmed by 0 bases and 5 bases, with 15 bases remaining between them. The CDR3 bases are TGTGCCAGCAGCCAAGAACGGGCCCTGCCAGGAGATACGCAGTATTTT. As protein: CASSQERALPGDTQYF.

This chain joins TRBV5-5 and TRBJ2-7; D is unresolved. V was trimmed by 5 bases and J by 4 bases, leaving 10 bases between them. CDR1 and CDR2 from the germline V gene are SGHKS and YYEKEE (reference sequence). There are 12 residues in the CDR3. The CDR3 coding sequence is TGTGCCAGCAGTGGTCTCCTTTACGAGCAGTACTTC. Amino acids: CASSGLLYEQYF.

This chain joins TRBV23-1 and TRBJ2-6, with 8 bases matching TRBD1. TRBV23-1 is sorted into the ORF group, with uncertain function. Losses at the gene ends were 0 bases for V and 0 bases for J; bases not matched to a gene: 19. This CDR3 spans 23 amino acids. DNA for the CDR3: TGCGCCAGCAGTCAATCGCAGGGGGCGGGCCTGGGGGGCAAAAACTCTGGGGCCAACGTCCTGACTTTC. Translation gives CASSQSQGAGLGGKNSGANVLTF.